A single sample gave rise to the 19 T cell receptor beta chains below, sequenced in a study of T cell changes during pregnancy in multiple sclerosis. Sequencing used immunoSEQ multiplex PCR; TCRdb keeps in-frame clones, though not all of them. Among some 52,000 clones listed, roughly 92% were seen once. Here the sequenced sample was CD4+ T cells from peripheral blood mononuclear cells, taken in the third trimester of pregnancy. The receptors here all came from a female donor with multiple sclerosis, enrolled in a pregnancy study.

The chain carries TRBV5-4 and TRBJ2-7, with a possible D match to TRBD1 (6 bases). Per the germline V gene, CDR1 is SGHNT and CDR2 is YYREEE (reference sequence). This CDR3 spans 13 amino acids. The V end was cut by 2 bases, the J end by 2 bases, with 8 bases between. CDR3 amino acids: CASSLGGPYEQYF. CDR3 coding DNA: TGTGCCAGCAGCTTAGGGGGACCCTACGAGCAGTACTTC.

This chain connects TRBV5-4 to TRBJ1-2; D might be TRBD1 (6 bases). This CDR3 is built from 13 residues. V was cut by 4 bases and J by 5 bases, with 12 bases left in between. The V gene's germline CDR1 is SGHNT and CDR2 YYREEE (reference sequence). DNA of the CDR3: TGTGCCAGCAGCCCGGACAGAGAGTATGGCTACACCTTC. It codes for CASSPDREYGYTF.

This chain uses TRBV5-6 with TRBJ1-1, with unresolved D. The CDR3 is made up of 12 amino acids. Germline assignment: CDR1 SGHDT and CDR2 YYEEEE. V lost 2 bases, J lost 5 bases, and 7 bases lay in between. As DNA, the CDR3 is TGTGCCAGCAGCTTTGTCGGGACTGAAGCTTTCTTT. Translation: CASSFVGTEAFF.

The rearrangement uses TRBV6-6 and TRBJ1-2; no definite D call. Looked up from germline, CDR1 is MNHNY and CDR2 is SVGAGI (reference sequence). This CDR3 spans 13 amino acids. Trimming cost V 6 bases and J 3 bases, with 11 bases left between them. The CDR3 sequence is CASSRREHYGYTF. The CDR3, as DNA: TGTGCCAGCAGCCGACGGGAACACTATGGCTACACCTTC.

As DNA, the CDR3 is TGTGCCAGCACCCGGGAGGGGGCCCAGTACTTC. Its translation: CASTREGAQYF. The V and J genes are TRBV6-6 and TRBJ2-5, with 8 nucleotides matching TRBD2. After removal of 7 bases from V and 9 bases from J, the junction contained 4 bases not matched to a gene. The CDR3 consists of 11 residues. From germline, CDR1 is MNHNY and CDR2 SVGAGI (reference sequence).

The chain combines TRBV18 with TRBJ1-3; no firm D call. This CDR3 has 15 amino acids. V was clipped by 4 bases and J by 0 bases, with 10 bases between them. CDR1 and CDR2 (germline): KGHSH, LQKENI. Here the CDR3 DNA reads TGTGCCAGCTCACGTGAGCTTATCTCTGGAAACACCATATATTTT. Its translation is CASSRELISGNTIYF.

The chain links TRBV6-6 to TRBJ1-5; D may be TRBD1 (6 bases). Trimming took off 1 base at V and 5 bases at J, with 15 bases between the two ends. There are 16 residues in the CDR3. The germline gives CDR1 MNHNY, CDR2 SVGAGI (reference sequence). The CDR3 spells CASSYWEGVSHQPQHF. The CDR3 DNA follows: TGTGCCAGCAGTTACTGGGAGGGGGTATCACATCAGCCCCAGCATTTT.

The chain is built from TRBV29-1 and TRBJ1-2; 9 bases agree with TRBD1. The CDR3 consists of 13 residues. The junction had 1 base not matched to a gene; V was cut back by 3 bases and J by 2 bases. Germline V CDR1 and CDR2: SQVTM, ANQGSEA. CDR3 loop: CSVDGTGNYGYTF. For the CDR3, the DNA is TGCAGCGTTGATGGGACAGGGAACTATGGCTACACCTTC.

The rearrangement joins TRBV7-9 to TRBJ2-2; D possibly corresponds to TRBD1 (5 bases). Deletions cut 0 bases from V and 6 bases from J, with 8 bases between. This CDR3 comprises 14 residues. The V gene's germline CDR1 is SEHNR and CDR2 FQNEAQ (reference sequence). This CDR3 reads CASSLAWGSGELFF. CDR3 DNA: TGTGCCAGCAGCTTAGCCTGGGGCTCCGGGGAGCTGTTTTTT.

The chain is built from TRBV4-1 and TRBJ2-5, with TRBD1 matching over 7 bases. This CDR3 has 15 amino acids. In germline, CDR1 is MGHRA, CDR2 YSYEKL. The junction had 8 bases not matched to a gene; V was cut back by 4 bases and J by 3 bases. The CDR3 DNA sequence: TGCGCCAGCAGCCGAGGTAGACAGGGAGAAGAGACCCAGTACTTC. The encoded protein is CASSRGRQGEETQYF.

V gene TRBV4-1 combines with J gene TRBJ1-2; D perhaps matches TRBD1 (6 bases). The germline V and J ends were trimmed by 3 bases and 8 bases, with 25 bases remaining between them. Germline V lookup: CDR1 MGHRA, CDR2 YSYEKL. This CDR3 contains 17 residues. CDR3 region: CASSQVGGQKVKGGYTF. DNA of the CDR3: TGCGCCAGCAGCCAGGTGGGCGGACAGAAGGTTAAGGGCGGCTACACCTTC.

The V call is TRBV7-2, the J call TRBJ1-1; 9 bases align to TRBD1. The CDR3 runs to 15 residues. Trimming cost V 3 bases and J 5 bases; bases outside gene matches: 7. CDR1 is SGHTA and CDR2 is FQGNSA in the germline V gene. The CDR3 is CASSFQSGQGTEAFF. CDR3 nucleotides: TGTGCCAGCAGCTTTCAATCGGGACAGGGAACTGAAGCTTTCTTT. The variable domain in full, with the rest retrieved from reference TRBV7-2 and TRBJ1-1, is GAGVSQSPSNKVTEKGKDVELRCDPISGHTALYWYRQSLGQGLEFLIYFQGNSAPDKSGLPSDRFSAERTGGSVSTLTIQRTQQEDSAVYLCASSFQSGQGTEAFFGQGTRLTVV.

The V gene is TRBV15, the J gene TRBJ1-1; tentative D call: TRBD1 (5 bases). The CDR3 covers 13 residues. CDR1 and CDR2 from the germline V gene are LNHNV and YYDKDF (reference sequence). The ends were cut back, 0 bases at V and 11 bases at J, with 13 bases in the middle. CDR3 loop: CATSRDRAGWAFF. CDR3 nucleotide sequence: TGTGCCACCAGCAGAGATCGGGCAGGGTGGGCTTTCTTT.

This clone was found once. This rearrangement joins TRBV5-1 to TRBJ2-7; 7 bases are shared with TRBD1. V gave up 4 bases and J gave up 6 bases; unmatched junction bases: 10. In germline, CDR1 is SGHRS, CDR2 YFSETQ. This CDR3 contains 14 residues. The CDR3 bases are TGCGCCAGCAGCCTACCGGGACAGCTCTTCGAGCAGTACTTC. It encodes CASSLPGQLFEQYF.

The chain has TRBV5-1 and TRBJ2-3; maybe TRBD2 (6 bases). The CDR3 length is 16 residues. Germline CDR1 is SGHRS and CDR2 is YFSETQ. V was trimmed by 4 bases and J by 1 base, leaving 16 bases between them. The CDR3 DNA reads as TGCGCCAGCAGCCGGTTCGAAGCGGGTGGCACAGATACGCAGTATTTT. Translating it yields CASSRFEAGGTDTQYF. The full variable domain, its missing parts supplied by reference TRBV5-1 and TRBJ2-3, is KAGVTQTPRYLIKTRGQQVTLSCSPISGHRSVSWYQQTPGQGLQFLFEYFSETQRNKGNFPGRFSGRQFSNSRSEMNVSTLELGDSALYLCASSRFEAGGTDTQYFGPGTRLTVL.

This sequence joins TRBV15 and TRBJ2-7, with a weak D call TRBD1 (6 bases). CDR1 is LNHNV, CDR2 YYDKDF, per germline (reference sequence). The CDR3 has 15 amino acids. V dropped 4 bases and J dropped 2 bases, with 15 bases sitting between them. The CDR3 reads CATSTPLTGTYEQYF. Written as DNA, the CDR3 is TGTGCCACCAGCACCCCCCTTACAGGGACCTACGAGCAGTACTTC.

This clone showed up many times. The genes are TRBV5-6 and TRBJ1-1; the D gene is possibly TRBD1 (5 bases). The CDR3 is 11 amino acids. Germline V lookup: CDR1 SGHDT, CDR2 YYEEEE. Trimming left V 4 bases short and J 5 bases short, with 6 bases between. The CDR3 DNA sequence: TGTGCCAGCAGCCGGGGGACTGAAGCTTTCTTT. This sequence encodes CASSRGTEAFF.

This clone was observed once. CDR3 sequence (DNA): TGTGCCAGCAGCCAAGAAAATTTCGGGGGGGGAGCTTTCTTT. The encoded protein is CASSQENFGGGAFF. V gene TRBV14 combines with J gene TRBJ1-1, with D possibly matching TRBD1 (5 bases). Germline V gives CDR1 SGHDN, CDR2 FVKESK. V lost 0 bases and J 10 bases, leaving 15 bases between the germline ends. The CDR3 consists of 14 residues.

In this sample, this clone turned up once. The chain is built from TRBV5-6 and TRBJ2-7; D perhaps matches TRBD1 (5 bases). This CDR3 comprises 13 residues. Trimming cost V 1 base and J 3 bases, with 8 bases left between them. Per germline, CDR1 SGHDT and CDR2 YYEEEE. Here the CDR3 DNA reads TGTGCCAGCAGCTTGAGGACAAACTACGAGCAGTACTTC. It specifies CASSLRTNYEQYF.